This TCR beta chain was profiled in a study of vaccination and CD4 T cells after COVID-19. V was trimmed by 4 bases and J by 2 bases, leaving 10 bases between them. CDR3 length: 14 amino acids. CDR1 and CDR2 (germline): SGHTA, FQGNSA. Treatment in this sample: 10-day PBMC culture with coronavirus spike peptide pools or control peptides (ViraFEST assay). Expanded clonotypes were found by TCR sequencing after peptide-pool stimulation (ViraFEST). Scientists ran DNA taken from cultured CD4+ T cells through the Oncomine TCR Beta short-read assay for sequencing. One entry per CDR3 protein, called by TCRdb with MiXCR from the PCR reads. The sample carries 5,500 to 9,000 distinct CDR3 sequences, about half recorded once. To note about this clonotype: Its antigen remains unidentified.

Material: CD4+ T cells from blood, cultured in vitro. This sequence joins TRBV7-2 and TRBJ2-3, with D possibly TRBD1 on 6 matching bases. The source is a human donor who had recovered from COVID-19. The CDR3 spells CASSYGQHTDTQYF. The CDR3 DNA reads TGTGCCAGCAGCTACGGACAGCACACAGATACGCAGTATTTT.